Included here is one T cell receptor (beta chain) sequence, with context. Its antigen has not been determined. No base quality values were provided; no much bigger clone lies one nucleotide off. The meaning of the sample's treatment or condition label: approximately 18 received Ad26.COV2.S at low or high dose, single or two shots; roughly five received placebo; per-sample allocation not given. For vaccine and placebo recipients, repertoires were sequenced using samples collected on day 63 after the first injection. Cohort 1b enrolled 25 to 30 adults aged 18-55 years at a single site in Boston, USA, between 29 July and 7 August 2020. As a vaccine, Ad26.COV2.S was a replication-incompetent adenovirus type 26 vector that expressed a prefusion-stabilized SARS-CoV-2 spike protein derived from the original Wuhan strain. This sample was included in a study of Ad26.COV2.S vaccination and SARS-CoV-2 variants (dated by TCRdb to the early 2020s). With regard to the full study: Donors in the vaccine arm were drawn from COV1001, a multicentre, randomized, double-blind, placebo-controlled phase I-IIa trial testing Ad26.COV2.S in healthy adults. Dosing of Ad26.COV2.S was intramuscular, at either 5x10^10 or 1x10^11 viral particles, delivered as one shot or as two shots spaced 56 days apart. TCRbeta repertoire sequencing was used to assess the specificity and breadth of SARS-CoV-2-reactive T cell receptors after Ad26.COV2.S vaccination. The TCR-sequenced set comprised approximately 32 samples: about 19 Ad26.COV2.S vaccine recipients, 5 placebo recipients and 8 SARS-CoV-2 convalescent individuals. Participants in the trial were split at random into five groups of five each, receiving low-dose or high-dose Ad26.COV2.S once or twice, or else placebo on both occasions. Throughout the experiments and outcome assessment, investigators stayed blinded to trial group allocation. The full study reports these points: Compared with placebo recipients, Ad26.COV2.S recipients showed higher spike-specific TCR breadth (P = 0.0014). Vaccine and placebo recipients had comparable non-spike TCR breadth, which fits with the vaccine containing only spike. The study was not powered for comparison of responses between vaccine doses or regimens. According to the authors, total T cell responses may have been underestimated by the TCR breadth and depth analyses. After vaccination, substantial breadth of spike-specific CD8+ and CD4+ T cell responses was reported.

The immunoSEQ Assay was used to sequence TCRbeta CDR3 regions. After extraction, genomic DNA underwent amplification by bias-controlled multiplex PCR, followed by high-throughput sequencing. Regarding the original processing steps: To quantify the absolute abundance of every unique TCRbeta CDR3 region, sequences were collapsed and filtered. T cell fraction was estimated by normalizing TCRbeta template counts to usable DNA, with usable DNA measured through amplification of reference genes found in all nucleated cells. Repertoire TCRs were annotated as SARS-CoV-2-specific by exact matching of V gene, CDR3 amino acid sequence and J gene to a known reactive TCR set. The reference SARS-CoV-2 TCR set was obtained from MIRA and was filtered for enrichment in COVID-19-positive ImmuneCODE repertoires, whereby public or cross-reactive TCRs were removed. Using the MIRA antigens, annotated TCRs were further analysed by specific ORF or by position within an ORF. Breadth was defined as annotated unique rearrangements over total unique productive rearrangements; depth was the summed frequency of those rearrangements. Two-sided Wilcoxon rank-sum tests were used to compare TCR breadth between groups. Entries here come from immuneACCESS through TCRdb and include only in-frame sequences with V and J called. Some clones fail to appear in such tables; in the studies checked, an unresolved V gene covers under half of the shortfall, and the cause of the remainder is unknown. D and trimming were read from the DNA, whereas the V and J calls and clone size are those reported in that table. This sample has around 450,000 clones in its table, and 80% to 90% of those were observed once. The ten largest clones capture 1.7% of the sample.

Sequences GTSNPN (CDR1) and SVGIG (CDR2) are obtained from the germline V gene (reference sequence). Taken from cysteine to phenylalanine, the CDR3 has 13 residues. Only the CDR3 DNA is retained, 39 bases long and in frame from the first base. The junction carries 4 bases between V and J, which are trimmed by 0 bases and 4 bases respectively. The source is a person between 18 and 65 years old who received the Ad26.COV2.S COVID-19 vaccine or a placebo. The rearranged segments are TRBV30 and TRBJ1-6; no D gene is confidently identified. Specimen: peripheral blood, collected in a trial of Ad26.COV2.S vaccine versus placebo. This receptor has the CDR3 CAWSVPYNSPLHF. The nucleotide sequence is given as TGTGCCTGGAGTGTACCATATAATTCACCCCTCCACTTT.